The rows below give T cell receptor beta chains drawn from one sample of a study of beta chain features in type 1 diabetes. Using immunoSEQ multiplex PCR, the repertoire was profiled, and TCRdb retains in-frame clones only, with some absent. This sample carries a few hundred thousand clones, roughly 31% of them seen once, and the ten largest clones take roughly 0.06%. Sequencing input: naive CD4+ T cells from blood. The source is a man aged 18 to 35 in good health. Both conserved end residues are part of each CDR3. D genes are given only for firm matches. Clone size is given for some rows only: seen once, a few or many times, or a class if the clone is expanded.

size	D	V	J	CDR3	DNA
NA	NA	TRBV20-1	TRBJ2-3	CSARGTDTQYF	TGCAGTGCTAGAGGCACAGATACGCAGTATTTT
few	NA	TRBV7-6	TRBJ1-1	CASSLWEVDTEAFF	TGTGCCAGCAGCTTATGGGAGGTCGACACTGAAGCTTTCTTT
NA	NA	TRBV13	TRBJ1-3	CASTRWGQGNTIYF	TGTGCCAGCACCCGGTGGGGGCAAGGAAACACCATATATTTT
few	TRBD1	TRBV29-1	TRBJ2-3	CSATTGGEDTQYF	TGCAGCGCCACGACAGGGGGCGAAGATACGCAGTATTTT
NA	NA	TRBV19	TRBJ2-7	CASSPLSVYRDHEQYF	TGTGCCAGTAGTCCTCTGAGTGTCTACAGGGACCACGAGCAGTACTTC
NA	NA	TRBV7-9	TRBJ1-1	CASSLQPNTEAFF	TGTGCCAGCAGCCTTCAACCGAACACTGAAGCTTTCTTT
NA	NA	TRBV9	TRBJ2-3	CASSVLVAETDTQYF	TGTGCCAGCAGCGTACTAGTAGCGGAAACAGATACGCAGTATTTT
few	NA	TRBV5-1	TRBJ2-7	CASSLPGRGGDEQYF	TGCGCCAGCAGCTTGCCGGGCAGGGGTGGCGACGAGCAGTACTTC
NA	TRBD2	TRBV10-3	TRBJ2-7	CAITNSGYTYEQYF	TGTGCCATCACCAATAGCGGGTACACCTACGAGCAGTACTTC
NA	NA	TRBV28	TRBJ2-1	CASSLVPTYVGQFF	TGTGCCAGCAGTTTAGTCCCGACCTACGTGGGGCAGTTCTTC
NA	NA	TRBV6-6	TRBJ2-7	CASSSQNYEQYF	TGTGCCAGCAGTTCACAGAACTACGAGCAGTACTTC
few	NA	TRBV4-1	TRBJ1-1	CASSQDRRSLNTEAFF	TGCGCCAGCAGCCAAGATCGGCGGTCGTTGAACACTGAAGCTTTCTTT
few	TRBD2	TRBV6-1	TRBJ2-1	CASVLDLLAGDEQFF	TGTGCCAGCGTCCTTGATTTACTAGCGGGAGATGAGCAGTTCTTC
NA	NA	TRBV10-3	TRBJ2-5	CATGRGREETQYF	TGTGCCACAGGACGAGGTCGAGAAGAGACCCAGTACTTC
NA	NA	TRBV15	TRBJ2-5	CATSRVYQETQYF	TGTGCCACCAGCAGAGTTTACCAAGAGACCCAGTACTTC
NA	TRBD2	TRBV9	TRBJ2-7	CASSETGTSDYEQYF	TGTGCCAGCAGCGAGACCGGGACTAGCGATTACGAGCAGTACTTC
NA	TRBD1	TRBV7-9	TRBJ2-5	CASSVNRGLLETQYF	TGTGCCAGCAGCGTAAACAGGGGGCTGCTAGAGACCCAGTACTTC
few	NA	TRBV7-9	TRBJ1-2	CASRDTRGDGYTF	TGTGCCAGCAGGGATACACGGGGCGATGGCTACACCTTC
few	NA	TRBV4-3	TRBJ1-1	CASSQAQRGTEAFF	TGCGCCAGCAGCCAAGCCCAGAGGGGCACTGAAGCTTTCTTT
few	NA	TRBV28	TRBJ1-5	CASSSGQLNQPQHF	TGTGCCAGCAGTTCTGGACAGCTCAATCAGCCCCAGCATTTT
NA	TRBD2	TRBV4-1	TRBJ2-7	CASSQDWRTSGTYEQYF	TGCGCCAGCAGCCAAGATTGGAGGACTAGCGGGACCTACGAGCAGTACTTC
few	NA	TRBV10-3	TRBJ2-2	CAISGGTANTGELFF	TGTGCCATCAGTGGAGGTACTGCGAACACCGGGGAGCTGTTTTTT